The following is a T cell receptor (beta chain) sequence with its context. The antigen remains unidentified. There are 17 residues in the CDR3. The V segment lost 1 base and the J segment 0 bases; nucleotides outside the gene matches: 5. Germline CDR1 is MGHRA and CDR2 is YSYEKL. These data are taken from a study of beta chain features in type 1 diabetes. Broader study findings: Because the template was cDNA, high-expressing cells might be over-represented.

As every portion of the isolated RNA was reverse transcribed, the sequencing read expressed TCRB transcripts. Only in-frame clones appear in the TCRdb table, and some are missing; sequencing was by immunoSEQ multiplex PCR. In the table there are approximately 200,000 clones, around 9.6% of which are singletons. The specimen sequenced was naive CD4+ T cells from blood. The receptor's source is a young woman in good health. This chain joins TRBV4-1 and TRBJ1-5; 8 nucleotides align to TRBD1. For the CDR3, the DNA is TGCGCCAGCAGCCAAGGGGACAGGTCTAATAGCAATCAGCCCCAGCATTTT. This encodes CASSQGDRSNSNQPQHF.